Listed below are T cell receptor beta chains from one sample, sequenced in a study of blood T cells in healthy people across ages. TCRdb reprocessed the 5' RACE reads with MiXCR, giving one entry per CDR3 protein. Here the sample spans approximately 880,000 distinct CDR3 sequences, roughly 50% being singletons. Sequencing input: blood. The source of these receptors is a man between 25 and 39 years old in good health. CDR3s include the opening cysteine and the closing phenylalanine or tryptophan. A D gene is named only where the DNA matches it firmly. Size is omitted from some rows. Given values are once, few, many or a class for expanded clones.

>TRBV30|-|TRBJ2-7|TRBD2
CAWSYGLAGAYEQYF
TGTGCCTGGAGTTACGGACTAGCGGGGGCCTACGAGCAGTACTTC
>TRBV2|once|TRBJ1-4|-
CASIRAPRSEKLFF
TGTGCCAGCATTAGGGCCCCGAGGAGTGAAAAACTGTTTTTT
>TRBV29-1|few|TRBJ2-6|-
CSVSQGQSGANVLTF
TGCAGCGTTTCGCAGGGACAATCTGGGGCCAACGTCCTGACTTTC
>TRBV6-2/TRBV6-3|-|TRBJ2-1|TRBD2
CASSYYSGGAYNEQFF
TGTGCCAGCAGTTACTATAGCGGGGGGGCTTACAATGAGCAGTTCTTC
>TRBV7-2|-|TRBJ2-7|TRBD2
CASRTSDHEQYF
TGTGCCAGCAGGACTAGCGACCACGAGCAGTACTTC
>TRBV7-2|-|TRBJ2-3|TRBD2
CASSPWTSGTDTQYF
TGTGCCAGCAGTCCCTGGACTAGCGGCACAGATACGCAGTATTTT
>TRBV7-2|many|TRBJ2-4|-
CASSIRGQNIQYF
TGTGCCAGCAGCATTCGGGGCCAAAACATTCAGTACTTC
>TRBV7-2|-|TRBJ2-1|-
CASSMSLNEQFF
TGTGCCAGCAGCATGAGCTTGAATGAGCAGTTCTTC
>TRBV7-9|-|TRBJ1-1|-
CASSVKRENTEAFF
TGTGCCAGCAGCGTGAAACGGGAGAACACTGAAGCTTTCTTT
>TRBV7-7|few|TRBJ2-5|TRBD2
CASSHGLAGFGVETQYF
TGTGCTAGCAGCCACGGACTAGCGGGGTTCGGCGTGGAGACCCAGTACTTC
>TRBV4-2|few|TRBJ2-7|TRBD2
CASSQVTSGGQLYEQYF
TGTGCCAGCAGCCAAGTTACTAGCGGGGGCCAGCTATACGAGCAGTACTTC
>TRBV28|-|TRBJ2-1|TRBD2
CASSSPGLADYNEQFF
TGTGCCAGCAGTTCACCGGGACTAGCGGATTACAATGAGCAGTTCTTC
>TRBV4-2|-|TRBJ1-6|TRBD1
CASSARLDRGSSPLHF
TGTGCCAGCAGCGCTCGACTGGACAGGGGCAGTTCACCCCTCCACTTT
>TRBV3-1|-|TRBJ2-5|-
CASSQGRRETQYF
TGTGCCAGCAGCCAGGGGCGCAGAGAGACCCAGTACTTC
>TRBV5-1|-|TRBJ2-5|-
CASSGRQGGETQYF
TGCGCCAGCAGCGGACGACAGGGAGGGGAGACCCAGTACTTC
>TRBV7-9|-|TRBJ1-1|-
CASSLDIGKPNTEAFF
TGTGCCAGCAGCTTAGACATAGGCAAACCGAACACTGAAGCTTTCTTT
>TRBV7-8|-|TRBJ2-7|-
CASSSLQGPHYEQYF
TGTGCCAGCAGCTCCTTACAGGGACCGCACTACGAGCAGTACTTC
>TRBV13|-|TRBJ2-1|TRBD1
CASSDKGQGTYNEQFF
TGTGCCAGCAGCGATAAGGGACAGGGGACCTACAATGAGCAGTTCTTC
>TRBV29-1|-|TRBJ2-7|TRBD1
CSVKRGPYEQYF
TGCAGCGTCAAGAGGGGGCCCTACGAGCAGTACTTC
>TRBV6-5|-|TRBJ1-5|TRBD1
CASSPGTGSRNQPQHF
TGTGCCAGCAGCCCCGGGACAGGGTCCAGGAATCAGCCCCAGCATTTT
>TRBV6-1|-|TRBJ2-3|TRBD1
CASSQGQRTDTQYF
TGTGCCAGCAGTCAGGGACAGAGAACAGATACGCAGTATTTT
>TRBV3-1|-|TRBJ1-2|-
CASSQTQYSVFYGYTF
TGTGCCAGCAGCCAGACCCAGTACTCCGTGTTCTATGGCTACACCTTC
>TRBV28|few|TRBJ1-2|TRBD1
CASSLGPGQAYGYTF
TGTGCCAGCAGTTTGGGACCGGGACAGGCCTATGGCTACACCTTC
>TRBV27|-|TRBJ1-2|-
CASSPWAGTNYGYTF
TGTGCCAGCAGTCCTTGGGCAGGAACTAACTATGGCTACACCTTC
>TRBV28|-|TRBJ1-4|-
CASSEISATNEKLFF
TGTGCCAGCAGTGAGATCAGTGCAACTAATGAAAAACTGTTTTTT
>TRBV7-2|few|TRBJ2-1|-
CASSCERYNEQFF
TGTGCCAGCAGCTGCGAGCGGTACAATGAGCAGTTCTTC
>TRBV29-1|-|TRBJ1-1|-
CSVEIARSMNTEAFF
TGCAGCGTTGAAATCGCCAGATCTATGAACACTGAAGCTTTCTTT
>TRBV5-1|once|TRBJ2-2|-
CASSLARGDTGELFF
TGCGCCAGCAGCTTGGCTAGAGGAGACACCGGGGAGCTGTTTTTT
>TRBV7-9|-|TRBJ2-6|-
CASRYSSGANVLTF
TGTGCCAGCCGCTATAGCTCTGGGGCCAACGTCCTGACTTTC
>TRBV6-1|-|TRBJ2-1|-
CASKGRPYNEQFF
TGTGCCAGCAAGGGCAGGCCATACAATGAGCAGTTCTTC